These 29 T cell receptor beta chains originate from one sample sequenced in a study of sequential checkpoint blockade in melanoma. Documented treatment: randomized to nivolumab then ipilimumab (arm A) or the reverse (arm B). TCRdb keeps only in-frame clones here, not all; method: immunoSEQ multiplex PCR. This table holds about 3,900 clones, 30% to 40% found once. The sample here was tumor tissue (inferred from file names), taken from a patient given nivolumab and ipilimumab in sequence. The receptors originated from a human donor with melanoma.

This clone is judged medium-sized. The chain carries TRBV11-3 and TRBJ2-2; 10 bases line up with TRBD2. The CDR3 totals 16 residues. Germline V CDR1 and CDR2: SGHNT, YENEEA. V shed 3 bases, J shed 5 bases, and the junction held 6 bases outside the gene matches. The CDR3 here is CASSLSLAGDTGELFF. For the CDR3, the DNA is TGTGCCAGCAGCTTGTCTCTAGCGGGAGATACCGGGGAGCTGTTTTTT.

The chain links TRBV11-3 to TRBJ1-4; possible D gene TRBD1, 5 bases. The ends were cut back, 5 bases at V and 8 bases at J, with 18 bases in the middle. Germline V gene lookup returns CDR1 SGHNT and CDR2 YENEEA. The CDR3 has 15 residues. CDR3 sequence: CASSPGEGTEEKLFF. As DNA, the CDR3 is TGTGCCAGCAGCCCCGGGGAGGGGACGGAGGAAAAACTGTTTTTT.

The chain employs TRBV29-1 and TRBJ2-3; no firm D call. The CDR3 spans 12 residues. V was shortened by 4 bases and J by 2 bases, with 7 bases between the two germline ends. Germline-derived CDR1 and CDR2 are SQVTM and ANQGSEA. CDR3 residues: CSVGAFTDTQYF. The CDR3 DNA follows: TGCAGCGTTGGGGCTTTCACAGATACGCAGTATTTT.

Only a few counts were recorded for this clone. The chain carries TRBV25-1 and TRBJ1-5; D ambiguous. Looked up from germline, CDR1 is MGHDK and CDR2 is SYGVNS. V lost 4 bases and J lost 6, with 13 bases in between. This CDR3 spans 14 amino acids. This chain's CDR3 is CASSAYGSGQPQHF. CDR3 nucleotides: TGTGCCAGCAGTGCCTACGGATCCGGTCAGCCCCAGCATTTT.

This rearrangement joins TRBV5-1 to TRBJ2-3; 8 bases fit TRBD2. This CDR3 is 17 amino acids long. V was clipped by 0 bases and J by 3 bases; unmatched bases: 9. Germline V gene data show CDR1 as SGHRS and CDR2 as YFSETQ. CDR3 in DNA: TGCGCCAGCAGCTTGGCCGGGGGGGATTCCAGTACAGATACGCAGTATTTT. Its translation: CASSLAGGDSSTDTQYF.

The chain is built from TRBV19 and TRBJ2-2; perhaps TRBD1 as D (6 bases). Per germline, CDR1 LNHDA and CDR2 SQIVND (reference sequence). The CDR3 sequence is 14 residues long. The V gene lost 6 bases and the J gene lost 4 bases, with 12 bases spanning the gap. For the CDR3, the DNA is TGTGCCAGTAGACCTACAGGGATCACCGGGGAGCTGTTTTTT. Translating gives CASRPTGITGELFF.

In its sample, this clone was seen a few times. The chain carries TRBV11-3 and TRBJ2-5, with a tentative D call TRBD2 (6 bases). The CDR3 covers 17 residues. The V end lost 1 base, the J end lost 1 base, and 16 bases lay between the germline ends. Germline CDR1 is SGHNT and CDR2 is YENEEA. The CDR3 DNA follows: TGTGCCAGCAGCTTAGGTCGTAGCGGATCCTCCCAAGAGACCCAGTACTTC. Residues: CASSLGRSGSSQETQYF. The full variable domain, completed using reference TRBV11-3 and TRBJ2-5, is EAGVVQSPRYKIIEKKQPVAFWCNPISGHNTLYWYLQNLGQGPELLIRYENEEAVDDSQLPKDRFSAERLKGVDSTLKIQPAELGDSAVYLCASSLGRSGSSQETQYFGPGTRLLVL.

This clone is labeled as medium-sized. The J gene is TRBJ2-5, the V gene TRBV6-8; D unresolved. Germline V gene lookup returns CDR1 MNHGY and CDR2 SAAAGT. The CDR3 has 13 residues. Trimming removed 5 bases at V and 4 bases at J, with 11 bases between. The DNA for the CDR3 is TGTGCCAGCAGTGAGACGCCTGGAGAGACCCAGTACTTC. Translating gives CASSETPGETQYF.

The chain joins TRBV19 to TRBJ1-2, with a tentative D call TRBD1 (6 bases). Germline V gives CDR1 LNHDA, CDR2 SQIVND (reference sequence). V was shortened by 5 bases and J by 4 bases, with 11 bases between the two germline ends. The CDR3 is 13 residues long. The CDR3 is CASSPGQIYGYTF. The CDR3 region has the DNA TGTGCCAGTAGTCCAGGACAGATCTATGGCTACACCTTC.

This clone was seen more than once but under ten times. The chain links TRBV11-3 to TRBJ2-5; D could derive from TRBD1 or TRBD2 (5 bases each). The CDR3 spans 15 residues. Germline V gene data show CDR1 as SGHNT and CDR2 as YENEEA. Trimming shortened V by 0 bases and J by 1 base, and 9 bases separated the two germline ends. CDR3 sequence (DNA): TGTGCCAGCAGCTTAGATGGGGGAACCCAAGAGACCCAGTACTTC. This encodes CASSLDGGTQETQYF. The full variable domain, with the rest looked up from reference TRBV11-3 and TRBJ2-5, is EAGVVQSPRYKIIEKKQPVAFWCNPISGHNTLYWYLQNLGQGPELLIRYENEEAVDDSQLPKDRFSAERLKGVDSTLKIQPAELGDSAVYLCASSLDGGTQETQYFGPGTRLLVL.

The chain recombines TRBV6-8 with TRBJ2-1; 12 nucleotides agree with TRBD2. With 5 bases clipped from V and 13 bases from J, the junction kept 9 bases outside the gene matches. In germline, CDR1 is MNHGY, CDR2 SAAAGT. The CDR3 length is 14 residues. CDR3 protein: CASSNRLAGEEQFF. CDR3 nucleotides: TGTGCCAGCAGTAACCGACTAGCGGGAGAAGAACAGTTCTTC.

The chain employs TRBV9 and TRBJ2-1; D may be TRBD1 (5 bases). Per the germline V gene, CDR1 is SGDLS and CDR2 is YYNGEE. This CDR3 spans 13 amino acids. Trimming stripped 3 bases from V and 13 bases from J, with 17 bases between. In DNA form, the CDR3 reads TGTGCCAGCAGCGCTGGATCAGACAGTCCACAGTTCTTC. Translation: CASSAGSDSPQFF. The whole variable domain, remainder taken from reference TRBV9 and TRBJ2-1, is DSGVTQTPKHLITATGQRVTLRCSPRSGDLSVYWYQQSLDQGLQFLIQYYNGEERAKGNILERFSAQQFPDLHSELNLSSLELGDSALYFCASSAGSDSPQFFGPGTRLTVL.

This clone appeared a few times. This chain connects TRBV6-8 to TRBJ1-1; D might be TRBD1 (5 bases). CDR1 is MNHGY, CDR2 SAAAGT, per germline. The CDR3 length is 14 residues. The V gene lost 6 bases and the J gene lost 1 base, with 12 bases spanning the gap. CDR3 in DNA: TGTGCCAGCAGCCTACAGGACGCGAACACTGAAGCTTTCTTT. It translates to CASSLQDANTEAFF.

A single count supports this clone. One end of the junction does not line up with germline, which may come from a read error. The chain is built from TRBV6-8 and TRBJ2-7, with TRBD1 matching 8 bases. Germline V gene data show CDR1 as MNHGY and CDR2 as SAAAGT. The CDR3 runs to 14 residues. The CDR3 loop reads CAISGGQGRYEQYF. CDR3 DNA: TGTGCCATCAGTGGTGGACAGGGCAGATACGAGCAGTACTTC.

This clone ranks as medium-sized. The V gene is TRBV6-8, the J gene TRBJ2-3; D is uncertain. The germline CDR1 and CDR2 sequences are MNHGY and SAAAGT. There are 13 residues in the CDR3. V was clipped by 11 bases and J by 3 bases, with 15 bases between them. The CDR3 loop is CAAVHEDTDTQYF. The CDR3, as DNA: TGTGCCGCCGTTCATGAAGATACAGATACGCAGTATTTT.

This chain uses TRBV11-1 with TRBJ2-1, with D maybe TRBD2 (5 bases). This CDR3 is built from 14 residues. Trimming removed 5 bases from V and 6 bases from J, with 14 bases in between. Germline CDR1 is SGHAT and CDR2 is FQDESV (reference sequence). The DNA of the CDR3 is TGTGCCAGCAGCACCTGGACTGTATTCAATGAGCAGTTCTTC. Encoded protein: CASSTWTVFNEQFF.

The chain couples TRBV5-1 to TRBJ1-1; 7 bases line up with TRBD1. CDR3 size: 15 residues. Germline CDR1 SGHRS, CDR2 YFSETQ. The J segment lost 3 bases and the V segment lost 4 bases, leaving 9 bases of the junction unmatched. CDR3 loop: CASSPLTGTDTEAFF. CDR3 DNA: TGCGCCAGCAGCCCCCTGACAGGGACGGACACTGAAGCTTTCTTT.

Relative to its sample, this clone is medium-sized (0.01 to 0.1%). The rearrangement uses TRBV11-3 and TRBJ1-1; 7 nucleotides align to TRBD1. The CDR3 runs to 14 residues. J gave up 3 bases and V 5 bases, and 6 bases lay outside the gene matches. Germline V CDR1 and CDR2: SGHNT, YENEEA. CDR3 sequence (DNA): TGTGCCAGCAGCGACAGGGAAGTGGACACTGAAGCTTTCTTT. Its protein product is CASSDREVDTEAFF. Full variable domain (rest looked up from reference TRBV11-3 and TRBJ1-1): EAGVVQSPRYKIIEKKQPVAFWCNPISGHNTLYWYLQNLGQGPELLIRYENEEAVDDSQLPKDRFSAERLKGVDSTLKIQPAELGDSAVYLCASSDREVDTEAFFGQGTRLTVV.

The table lists this clone with a few counts. This chain links TRBV4-1 with TRBJ2-3; D possibly uses TRBD1 or TRBD2 (5 bases each). Germline V gene data show CDR1 as MGHRA and CDR2 as YSYEKL. The ends were cut back, 0 bases at V and 4 bases at J, with 5 bases in the middle. This CDR3 is built from 13 residues. CDR3 sequence (DNA): TGCGCCAGCAGCCAAGAGGGGGCAGATACGCAGTATTTT. It specifies CASSQEGADTQYF.

The J gene is TRBJ1-1, the V gene TRBV1. TRBV1 is an annotated pseudogene. The CDR3 has 13 residues. The DNA for the CDR3 is TGCGCCAGCAGCCTGACGGGAAACACTGAAGCTTTCTTT. The encoded protein is CASSLTGNTEAFF.

This clone appeared a few times. The rearrangement links TRBV28 to TRBJ2-7; 7 bases are shared with TRBD2. CDR1 and CDR2 (germline): MDHEN, SYDVKM. With 2 bases clipped from V and 2 bases from J, the junction kept 6 bases outside the gene matches. The CDR3 sequence is 15 residues long. The chain's CDR3 is CASSLGLAETYEQYV. Written as DNA, the CDR3 is TGTGCCAGCAGTTTAGGGCTAGCGGAAACCTACGAGCAGTACGTC.

The CDR3 sequence: CASSSNPAAADTQYF. The CDR3 DNA is TGTGCCAGCAGTTCTAACCCTGCAGCAGCAGATACGCAGTATTTT. The chain joins TRBV28 to TRBJ2-3; no reliable D call. The CDR3 consists of 15 residues. V shed 4 bases and J shed 4 bases, with 15 bases lying between them. Germline assignment: CDR1 MDHEN and CDR2 SYDVKM.

The genes are TRBV16 and TRBJ2-7; 11 bases match TRBD1. Trimming took 0 bases from V and 6 from J; bases not matched to a gene: 4. Germline V gene data show CDR1 as KGHSY and CDR2 as FQNENV. The CDR3 is 15 residues long. CDR3 in DNA: TGTGCCAGCAGCCAATCGGGACAGGGGGGGAGCGAGCAGTACTTC. It translates to CASSQSGQGGSEQYF.

In this sample, this clone turned up a few times. The junction and the germline gene differ at one end; a read error may be behind it. This chain connects TRBV29-1 to TRBJ2-2, with 8 nucleotides matching TRBD1. CDR1 and CDR2 from the germline V gene are SQVTM and ANQGSEA. This CDR3 has 15 amino acids. The CDR3 DNA is TGCAGTTTCTACAGGGGGTATAACGAACACCGGGGAGCTGTTTTT. This translates into CSFYRGYNEHRGAVF.

This clone has only a few counts. The chain is built from TRBV10-2 and TRBJ2-3, with TRBD1 identical over 9 bases. The CDR3 is made up of 16 amino acids. Trimming at V came to 2 bases and at J to 1 base, leaving 4 bases not matched to a gene. Per the germline V gene, CDR1 is WSHSY and CDR2 is SAAADI. CDR3 bases: TGCGCCAGCAGTGAGATACAGGGGGCTGGCACAGATACGCAGTATTTT. It translates to CASSEIQGAGTDTQYF.

The CDR3 DNA follows: TGTGCCAGCAGTTTATTCAACATTCGGACAGGGTACACCGGGGAGCTGTTTTTT. The encoded protein is CASSLFNIRTGYTGELFF. The V gene is TRBV28, the J gene TRBJ2-2, with 8 bases that match TRBD1. Unmatched junction bases numbered 10, after V lost 1 base and J lost 3 bases. Germline V gene lookup returns CDR1 MDHEN and CDR2 SYDVKM. The CDR3 totals 18 residues.

The chain has TRBV7-1 and TRBJ1-4, with D perhaps TRBD1 (5 bases). TRBV7-1 belongs to the ORF category, with a function that is uncertain. V lost 5 bases, J lost 8 bases, and 12 bases lay in between. The CDR3 has 13 residues. The CDR3 DNA sequence: TGTGCCAGCAGCCGGGACGACGGCGAAAAACTGTTTTTT. Translating it yields CASSRDDGEKLFF.

The gene calls are TRBV14 and TRBJ2-2; 7 positions agree with TRBD2. Germline V gene data show CDR1 as SGHDN and CDR2 as FVKESK. Germline trimming cut 0 bases from V and 4 bases from J; bases unmatched to any gene: 8. The length of the CDR3 is 17 residues. The CDR3 loop is CASSQDYAGEGTGELFF. The CDR3 DNA follows: TGTGCCAGCAGCCAAGATTATGCGGGAGAGGGCACCGGGGAGCTGTTTTTT.

This clone was seen more than once but under ten times. The gene calls are TRBV11-3 and TRBJ1-1, with D perhaps TRBD1 (5 bases). V shed 3 bases and J shed 3 bases, with 11 bases lying between them. From germline, CDR1 is SGHNT and CDR2 YENEEA. The CDR3 contains 14 residues. The CDR3 DNA is TGTGCCAGCAGCTTCGTCGAAGGGGACACTGAAGCTTTCTTT. This encodes CASSFVEGDTEAFF. Complete variable domain (other parts from reference TRBV11-3 and TRBJ1-1): EAGVVQSPRYKIIEKKQPVAFWCNPISGHNTLYWYLQNLGQGPELLIRYENEEAVDDSQLPKDRFSAERLKGVDSTLKIQPAELGDSAVYLCASSFVEGDTEAFFGQGTRLTVV.